This entry is about one T cell receptor (beta chain). The CDR3 is made up of 15 amino acids. These data originate in a study of blood T cell repertoires in COVID-19. The wider study: Samples of COVID-19 (acute and convalescent) were obtained from the United States, Italy and Spain. Sample material is recorded as cDNA or gDNA derived from T cells, B-cell-depleted T cells, or PBMCs.

Per the authors' pipeline: Counts of nucleated cells, estimated from reference gene primer amplification, were obtained. Sequenced by immunoSEQ multiplex PCR; TCRdb stores in-frame clones only, minus some. The DNA gave D and trimming, while V, J and clone size come from that table. The table has 180,000 or so clones, approximately 86% seen once. V usage is TRBV21-1 and J usage is TRBJ1-4; the table's D call, TRBD1, has no DNA check behind it. TRBV21-1 is flagged as a pseudogene. This sequence originates from a man aged 55-75 years with acute or convalescent COVID-19. The specimen sequenced was peripheral blood. This CDR3 reads CASIIPQGNNEKLFF. DNA for the CDR3: TGTGCCAGCATCATACCCCAGGGAAATAATGAAAAACTGTTTTTT.